The clone carrying this T cell receptor beta chain has more than one count but fewer than ten. What it binds is unknown. At one end, the junction sequence differs from germline, possibly due to a read error. This entry belongs to a study of cytomegalovirus exposure and HLA in healthy donors. Study-wide results and limits: The authors enumerated 164 TCR beta chains as linked to cytomegalovirus. Indistinguishable V segments such as TRBV6-2 and TRBV6-3 were excluded.

The CDR3 spans 16 residues. Looked up from germline, CDR1 is SEHNR and CDR2 is FQNEAQ (reference sequence). The PCR was carried out with 60 Vbeta primers and 13 Jbeta primers. Clones were sequenced by immunoSEQ multiplex PCR, and TCRdb holds only the in-frame ones, with some missing. The table includes a few hundred thousand clones, roughly 75% detected once. The chain recombines TRBV7-9 with TRBJ2-1, with 11 bases fitting TRBD2. The sequencing input was PBMCs. This TCR was recovered from a woman under 40 in good health and CMV-seronegative. CDR3 DNA: TGTTCCAGCAGCTTAGCGAGGGGACTAGCGGACAATGAGCAGTTCTTC. It codes for CSSSLARGLADNEQFF.